Below, 27 T cell receptor beta chains from the same sample are listed, as sequenced in a study of blood T cells in healthy people across ages. Together with a sample-barcoded 5' primer, a J-beta primer mix was included in a second PCR lasting about 7 to 11 cycles. One entry per CDR3 protein results from TCRdb running MiXCR on the 5' RACE reads. The repertoire consists of under 700,000 distinct CDR3 sequences, with less than 25% occurring once and the leading ten covering around 10%. This sample also belongs to another study, concerning T cells of mothers and their children.

The sample was blood. The source is a boy aged 10-17 years in good health.

A few counts support this clonotype. The CDR3 here is CAISENAYNEQFF. The CDR3 DNA reads TGTGCCATCAGTGAGAACGCGTACAATGAGCAGTTCTTC. This rearrangement joins TRBV10-3 to TRBJ2-1, with D hard to call. This CDR3 spans 13 amino acids. The V end was cut by 2 bases, the J end by 4 bases, with 6 bases between. Germline V gives CDR1 ENHRY, CDR2 SYGVKD.

The chain has TRBV20-1 and TRBJ1-1, with 8 bases matching TRBD1. The CDR3 totals 13 residues. With V trimmed by 6 bases and J by 2 bases, 5 bases remained unmatched. Germline V lookup: CDR1 DFQATT, CDR2 SNEGSKA (reference sequence). CDR3 protein: CSAVQGGNTEAFF. DNA of the CDR3: TGCAGTGCAGTACAGGGGGGAAACACTGAAGCTTTCTTT.

The V gene is TRBV6-6, the J gene TRBJ2-5, with D tentatively TRBD1 or TRBD2 (7 bases each). The J call is doubtful: the DNA matches TRBJ2-7 better. In germline, CDR1 is MNHNY, CDR2 SVGAGI (reference sequence). CDR3 length: 14 amino acids. CDR3 DNA: TGTGCCAGCAAATACGGTCAGGGGGGGTACGAGCAGTACTTC. The encoded protein is CASKYGQGGYEQYF.

This clonotype was counted only a few times. V usage is TRBV20-1 and J usage is TRBJ1-4; D is unresolved. The CDR3 is 13 amino acids. V dropped 3 bases and J dropped 3 bases, with 8 bases sitting between them. Germline CDR1 DFQATT, CDR2 SNEGSKA (reference sequence). CDR3 bases: TGCAGTGCTAGGAGGGTGGCTAATGAAAAACTGTTTTTT. This gives the protein CSARRVANEKLFF.

The V call is TRBV28, the J call TRBJ2-5; possibly TRBD2 for D (6 bases). Germline loops: CDR1 MDHEN, CDR2 SYDVKM. The CDR3 runs to 14 residues. The V end lost 7 bases, the J end lost 1 base, and 13 bases lay between the germline ends. The CDR3 here is CASTLVGLQETQYF. For the CDR3, the DNA is TGTGCCAGCACCCTCGTGGGACTCCAAGAGACCCAGTACTTC.

The sample holds a few counts of this clonotype. The rearrangement joins TRBV11-2 to TRBJ2-3; 9 bases fit TRBD2. V was clipped by 3 bases and J by 2 bases; unmatched bases: 6. CDR1 is SGHAT, CDR2 FQNNGV, per germline. The CDR3 loop spans 16 amino acids. CDR3: CASSFRAGGSTDTQYF. The CDR3 nucleotides read TGTGCCAGCAGCTTCAGAGCGGGGGGCTCCACAGATACGCAGTATTTT.

The V gene is TRBV12-3 or TRBV12-4, the J gene TRBJ2-5, with D possibly being TRBD1 or TRBD2 (6 bases each). V was shortened by 3 bases and J by 3 bases, with 11 bases between the two germline ends. The CDR3 loop spans 14 amino acids. The CDR3 region is CASSFRGGEETQYF. The CDR3 DNA reads TGTGCCAGCAGTTTCAGGGGAGGAGAAGAGACCCAGTACTTC.

The chain couples TRBV20-1 to TRBJ2-5, with D uncertain. Matching the DNA end better, TRBJ2-1 makes the J call doubtful. The germline V gene has CDR1 DFQATT and CDR2 SNEGSKA (reference sequence). The CDR3 length is 12 residues. The CDR3 nucleotides are TGCAGTGCTAGTGGCAGATACAATGAGCAGTTCTTC. Protein sequence: CSASGRYNEQFF.

This chain uses TRBV4-1 with TRBJ2-5, with no clear D. The end of the DNA is better explained by TRBJ2-7, so the J call may be wrong. The CDR3 is 16 amino acids. The germline V gene has CDR1 MGHRA and CDR2 YSYEKL. CDR3 protein: CASSQDHRVGTYEQYF. CDR3 nucleotides: TGCGCCAGCAGCCAAGATCATAGGGTAGGGACCTACGAGCAGTACTTC.

This sequence joins TRBV19 and TRBJ1-3; D not resolved. Germline-derived CDR1 and CDR2 are LNHDA and SQIVND (reference sequence). V dropped 6 bases and J dropped 2 bases, with 11 bases sitting between them. This CDR3 comprises 14 residues. CDR3 loop: CASRYGLAGNTIYF. The CDR3 bases are TGTGCCAGTAGGTACGGACTCGCTGGAAACACCATATATTTT. Drawing the rest from reference TRBV19 and TRBJ1-3, the complete variable domain is DGGITQSPKYLFRKEGQNVTLSCEQNLNHDAMYWYRQDPGQGLRLIYYSQIVNDFQKGDIAEGYSVSREKKESFPLTVTSAQKNPTAFYLCASRYGLAGNTIYFGEGSWLTVV.

This clonotype was seen a handful of times. J is TRBJ2-7 and V is TRBV7-9; D might be TRBD1 or TRBD2, each matching 5 bases. The V and J ends lost 0 bases and 6 bases respectively, with 9 bases between them. The CDR3 consists of 13 residues. Germline CDR1 SEHNR, CDR2 FQNEAQ (reference sequence). CDR3 loop: CASSLALGTEQYF. Here the CDR3 DNA reads TGTGCCAGCAGCTTAGCGCTAGGGACCGAGCAGTACTTC.

The sample holds a few counts of this clonotype. The chain combines TRBV19 with TRBJ2-3, with no clear D. The CDR3 contains 13 residues. Trimming removed 7 bases at V and 8 bases at J, with 16 bases between. Germline V lookup: CDR1 LNHDA, CDR2 SQIVND (reference sequence). CDR3 protein: CASKRTERGTQYF. CDR3 DNA: TGTGCCAGTAAACGAACGGAGCGTGGTACGCAGTATTTT. Variable domain in full (rest from reference TRBV19 and TRBJ2-3): DGGITQSPKYLFRKEGQNVTLSCEQNLNHDAMYWYRQDPGQGLRLIYYSQIVNDFQKGDIAEGYSVSREKKESFPLTVTSAQKNPTAFYLCASKRTERGTQYFGPGTRLTVL.

Here the CDR3 reads CSVDGQESPGYGYTF. The CDR3, as DNA: TGCAGCGTTGACGGGCAGGAATCTCCCGGCTATGGCTACACCTTC. The chain recombines TRBV29-1 with TRBJ1-2; no definite D call. Germline CDR1 and CDR2: SQVTM and ANQGSEA. The CDR3 runs 15 residues. The ends were cut back, 3 bases at V and 4 bases at J, with 18 bases in the middle. The variable domain in full, with the rest retrieved from reference TRBV29-1 and TRBJ1-2, is SAVISQKPSRDICQRGTSLTIQCQVDSQVTMMFWYRQQPGQSLTLIATANQGSEATYESGFVIDKFPISRPNLTFSTLTVSNMSPEDSSIYLCSVDGQESPGYGYTFGSGTRLTVV.

This clonotype was found once. This rearrangement joins TRBV7-8 to TRBJ2-1; 12 nucleotides line up with TRBD1. The CDR3 extends over 16 amino acids. From germline, CDR1 is SGHVS and CDR2 FQNEAQ. Losses at the gene ends were 2 bases for V and 5 bases for J; bases not matched to a gene: 4. The CDR3 protein is CASSLRRDRGHNEQFF. CDR3 nucleotide sequence: TGTGCCAGCAGCTTACGCCGGGACAGGGGGCACAATGAGCAGTTCTTC.

The V call is TRBV7-9, the J call TRBJ2-1, with D tentatively TRBD2 (6 bases). Germline lookup yields CDR1 SEHNR and CDR2 FQNEAQ (reference sequence). The V end lost 9 bases, the J end lost 2 bases, and 11 bases lay between the germline ends. CDR3 length: 13 residues. The DNA of the CDR3 is TGTGCCAGAGAGCGGGTAGCCTACAATGAGCAGTTCTTC. It is translated as CARERVAYNEQFF.

V usage is TRBV6-5 and J usage is TRBJ2-7; TRBD2 is a possible D gene (6 bases). V was pared by 0 bases and J by 3 bases, with 12 bases between. CDR1 MNHEY and CDR2 SVGAGI come from the germline V gene. The CDR3 contains 15 residues. CDR3 in amino acids: CASSYSNQGGYEQYF. CDR3 bases: TGTGCCAGCAGTTACTCGAACCAGGGAGGCTACGAGCAGTACTTC.

This clonotype has only one observation. The gene calls are TRBV7-9 and TRBJ1-1, with D perhaps TRBD1 (6 bases). The CDR3 consists of 14 residues. CDR1 SEHNR and CDR2 FQNEAQ come from the germline V gene (reference sequence). The V end lost 0 bases, the J end lost 7 bases, and 12 bases lay between the germline ends. CDR3: CASSLAGTTVEAFF. The CDR3 bases are TGTGCCAGCAGCTTAGCGGGGACAACAGTTGAAGCTTTCTTT.

The genes are TRBV5-4 and TRBJ2-5; D is perhaps TRBD2 (5 bases). Germline assignment: CDR1 SGHNT and CDR2 YYREEE (reference sequence). There are 15 residues in the CDR3. V was pared by 0 bases and J by 2 bases, with 11 bases between. CDR3 DNA: TGTGCCAGCAGCTTGGGTAGCGCAATTCAAGAGACCCAGTACTTC. Translated: CASSLGSAIQETQYF.

A few counts support this clonotype. The chain uses TRBV7-2 and TRBJ1-4; 9 nucleotides match TRBD1. CDR3 length equals 15 residues. The germline CDR1 and CDR2 sequences are SGHTA and FQGNSA. Germline trimming cut 4 bases from V and 8 bases from J; bases unmatched to any gene: 8. The CDR3 loop reads CASSWGGTGYEKLFF. In DNA form, the CDR3 reads TGTGCCAGCAGCTGGGGCGGGACAGGGTACGAAAAACTGTTTTTT.

This clonotype was counted only a few times. CDR3 sequence: CASSSTQGGPYEQYF. The CDR3 DNA follows: TGCGCCAGCAGCTCTACACAGGGAGGTCCTTACGAGCAGTACTTC. The chain carries TRBV5-1 and TRBJ2-5; D is perhaps TRBD1 or TRBD2 (6 bases each). The J call could be wrong; TRBJ2-7 is a better fit for the DNA end. The CDR3 runs 15 residues. Germline V gene lookup returns CDR1 SGHRS and CDR2 YFSETQ.

This sequence joins TRBV6-2 or TRBV6-3 and TRBJ2-1; TRBD2 matches 13 bases. The J call could be wrong; TRBJ2-5 is a better fit for the DNA end. The CDR3 runs to 17 residues. Germline loops: CDR1 MNHEY, CDR2 SVGEGT. CDR3 in amino acids: CASSLTSGGAREETQYF. DNA of the CDR3: TGTGCCAGCAGCCTTACTAGCGGGGGGGCCCGAGAGGAGACCCAGTACTTC.

Concerning this clonotype: The germline gene is not matched at one end of the junction; a read error may be the cause. The chain joins TRBV4-3 to TRBJ1-4; D might be TRBD1 (5 bases). The CDR3 is 13 amino acids. The germline CDR1 and CDR2 sequences are LGHNA and YSLEER. CDR3 bases: TGCGCCAGTGGTTCGGGGGGAAATGAAAAACTGCTTTTT. Residues: CASGSGGNEKLLF.

This clonotype appeared many times. The chain uses TRBV21-1 and TRBJ1-4; TRBD1, as called in the table, went unchecked against the DNA. TRBV21-1 is designated a pseudogene. The CDR3 is 14 residues long. The CDR3, as DNA: TGTGCCAGCAGCAGACAGGGGCCTAATGAAAAACTGTTTTTT. It yields the protein CASSRQGPNEKLFF.

The rearrangement joins TRBV7-8 to TRBJ2-4, with a weak D call TRBD2 (6 bases). The V end lost 1 base, the J end lost 0 bases, and 25 bases lay between the germline ends. Germline CDR1 and CDR2: SGHVS and FQNEAQ. The CDR3 spans 21 residues. DNA of the CDR3: TGTGCCAGCAGCTTAGTGGCTAGCCCTATCGGAGGGAGTCTAGCCAAAAACATTCAGTACTTC. It codes for CASSLVASPIGGSLAKNIQYF.

This rearrangement joins TRBV5-6 to TRBJ2-3, with 9 bases aligning to TRBD1. The CDR3 is made up of 14 amino acids. The V and J ends lost 4 bases and 3 bases, in that order; junction bases with no gene match: 3. The germline gives CDR1 SGHDT, CDR2 YYEEEE. The CDR3 DNA reads TGTGCCAGCAGCGGGACAGGGACGACAGATACGCAGTATTTT. The encoded protein is CASSGTGTTDTQYF.

The rearrangement uses TRBV7-2 and TRBJ2-3, with D uncertain. Germline V gene data show CDR1 as SGHTA and CDR2 as FQGNSA. CDR3 length: 14 residues. V was clipped by 1 base and J by 6 bases, with 11 bases between them. CDR3 sequence: CASSLGVGADTQYF. The CDR3 DNA sequence: TGTGCCAGCAGCTTAGGAGTAGGAGCGGATACGCAGTATTTT.

The chain links TRBV20-1 to TRBJ2-7; D unresolved. CDR3 size: 12 residues. V was shortened by 3 bases and J by 3 bases, with 9 bases between the two germline ends. CDR1 and CDR2 from the germline V gene are DFQATT and SNEGSKA (reference sequence). The CDR3 sequence: CSASGLIYEQYF. CDR3 nucleotides: TGCAGTGCTAGTGGGCTGATCTACGAGCAGTACTTC.